A selection of T cell receptor beta chains follows, all from one sample in a study of CD4 and CD8 cells across lung adenocarcinoma regions. TCRdb re-analysed the PCR reads in MiXCR, keeping a single row per CDR3 protein. The top ten hold about 31% of the sample, which has 6,000 to 8,000 distinct CDR3 sequences, around 50% seen once. The sample taken for sequencing was CD4+ T cells from the center of a lung tumor. Every receptor here comes from a female donor with lung adenocarcinoma. The CD4 and CD8 labels of this study may be unreliable. Both conserved end residues are part of each CDR3. Fields, in order: V gene, J gene, D gene, clone size, CDR3 protein, CDR3 DNA. A D gene is named only where the DNA matches it firmly. Clone size, where shown, is once, few, many, or a class for clones that have expanded.

V gene: TRBV10-3
J gene: TRBJ2-3
D gene: TRBD2
clone size: -
CDR3 protein: CAIPLGGAGDTQYF
CDR3 DNA: TGTGCCATCCCCCTTGGGGGAGCGGGGGATACGCAGTATTTT

V gene: TRBV11-2
J gene: TRBJ1-6
D gene: -
clone size: few
CDR3 protein: CASRIGTAGNSPLHF
CDR3 DNA: TGTGCCAGCAGAATCGGGACGGCCGGTAATTCACCCCTCCACTTT

V gene: TRBV6-1
J gene: TRBJ2-1
D gene: TRBD1
clone size: few
CDR3 protein: CASRGQGARDEQFF
CDR3 DNA: TGTGCCAGCAGGGGACAGGGGGCGCGGGATGAGCAGTTCTTC

V gene: TRBV11-3
J gene: TRBJ2-1
D gene: TRBD1
clone size: -
CDR3 protein: CASSLDRGTYNEQFF
CDR3 DNA: TGTGCCAGCAGCCTGGACAGGGGCACTTACAATGAGCAGTTCTTC

V gene: TRBV12-3/TRBV12-4
J gene: TRBJ2-5
D gene: TRBD2
clone size: -
CDR3 protein: CASSPGLAGESQETQYF
CDR3 DNA: TGTGCCAGCAGCCCGGGACTAGCGGGAGAGAGCCAAGAGACCCAGTACTTC

V gene: TRBV5-1
J gene: TRBJ2-1
D gene: TRBD1
clone size: -
CDR3 protein: CASSLGHRDSSYEQFF
CDR3 DNA: TGCGCCAGCAGCTTGGGCCACCGGGACAGCTCCTACGAGCAGTTCTTC

V gene: TRBV6-1
J gene: TRBJ2-5
D gene: TRBD1
clone size: -
CDR3 protein: CASKTLRRQGEVQETQYF
CDR3 DNA: TGTGCCAGCAAAACGTTACGCCGACAGGGGGAGGTTCAAGAGACCCAGTACTTC

V gene: TRBV6-1
J gene: TRBJ2-3
D gene: -
clone size: -
CDR3 protein: CVSSERAVSTEEQYF
CDR3 DNA: TGTGTCAGCAGTGAACGGGCTGTGAGCACCGAGGAGCAGTATTTT

V gene: TRBV6-5
J gene: TRBJ2-7
D gene: TRBD1
clone size: few
CDR3 protein: CASSYSPGQGSEQYF
CDR3 DNA: TGTGCCAGCAGTTACTCACCGGGACAGGGATCCGAGCAGTACTTC

V gene: TRBV6-2/TRBV6-3
J gene: TRBJ2-5
D gene: -
clone size: medium-sized
CDR3 protein: CASTWTAFQETQYF
CDR3 DNA: TGTGCCAGCACTTGGACAGCATTCCAAGAGACCCAGTACTTC